A single T cell receptor beta chain is shown here with its context. The protocol was immunoSEQ multiplex PCR, while the TCRdb copy is restricted to in-frame clones and leaves out a portion. Here the sample spans around 60,000 clones, approximately 92% being singletons. The data are from a study of technical replicates of blood from a handful of donors. Germline lookup yields CDR1 SGDLS and CDR2 YYNGEE. Trimming cost V 4 bases and J 5 bases; bases outside gene matches: 7. The length of the CDR3 is 14 residues. This TCR derives from a human donor in good health. Some clones in this sample may be carry-over from other donors' samples. The chain joins TRBV9 to TRBJ2-5; TRBD2 matches 8 bases. Sequences were obtained from PBMCs. In nucleotides, the CDR3 is TGTGCCAGCAGCACCCCCGGGGGGGCGGAGACCCAGTACTTC. It translates to CASSTPGGAETQYF.